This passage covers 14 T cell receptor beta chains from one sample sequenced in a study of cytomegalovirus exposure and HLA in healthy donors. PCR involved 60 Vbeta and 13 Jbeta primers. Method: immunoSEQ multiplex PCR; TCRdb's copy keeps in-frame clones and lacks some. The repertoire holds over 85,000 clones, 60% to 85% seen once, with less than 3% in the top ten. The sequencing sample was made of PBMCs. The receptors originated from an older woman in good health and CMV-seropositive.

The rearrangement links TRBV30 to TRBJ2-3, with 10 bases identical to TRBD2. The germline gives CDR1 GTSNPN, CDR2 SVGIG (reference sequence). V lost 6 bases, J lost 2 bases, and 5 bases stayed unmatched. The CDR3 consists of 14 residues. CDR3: CACELAGHTDTQYF. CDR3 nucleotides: TGTGCCTGCGAACTAGCGGGACACACAGATACGCAGTATTTT.

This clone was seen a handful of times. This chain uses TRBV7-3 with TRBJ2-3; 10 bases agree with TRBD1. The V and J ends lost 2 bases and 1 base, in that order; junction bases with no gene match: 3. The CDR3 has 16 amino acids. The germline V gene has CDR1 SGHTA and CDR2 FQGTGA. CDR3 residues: CASSLSGTGGTDTQYF. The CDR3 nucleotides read TGTGCCAGCAGCTTATCTGGGACAGGGGGCACAGATACGCAGTATTTT. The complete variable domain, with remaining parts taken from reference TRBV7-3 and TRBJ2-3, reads GAGVSQTPSNKVTEKGKYVELRCDPISGHTALYWYRQSLGQGPEFLIYFQGTGAADDSGLPNDRFFAVRPEGSVSTLKIQRTERGDSAVYLCASSLSGTGGTDTQYFGPGTRLTVL.

The CDR3 region has the DNA TGTGCCAGCTCACCTGGACAGGGGGGTCAGCCCCAGCATTTT. Translating it yields CASSPGQGGQPQHF. V usage is TRBV18 and J usage is TRBJ1-5; 10 bases agree with TRBD1. Germline assignment: CDR1 KGHSH and CDR2 LQKENI. V shed 3 bases and J 6 bases; nucleotides not matched to a gene: 2. The CDR3 has 14 residues. Looking up the rest from reference TRBV18 and TRBJ1-5 gives the full variable domain: NAGVMQNPRHLVRRRGQEARLRCSPMKGHSHVYWYRQLPEEGLKFMVYLQKENIIDESGMPKERFSAEFPKEGPSILRIQQVVRGDSAAYFCASSPGQGGQPQHFGDGTRLSIL.

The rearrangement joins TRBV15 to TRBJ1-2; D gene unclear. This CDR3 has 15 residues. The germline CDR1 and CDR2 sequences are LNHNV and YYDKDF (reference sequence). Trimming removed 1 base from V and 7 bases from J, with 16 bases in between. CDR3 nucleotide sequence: TGTGCCACCAGCAGAGGAGGCGATCTTGACCTTGGCTACACCTTC. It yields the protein CATSRGGDLDLGYTF.

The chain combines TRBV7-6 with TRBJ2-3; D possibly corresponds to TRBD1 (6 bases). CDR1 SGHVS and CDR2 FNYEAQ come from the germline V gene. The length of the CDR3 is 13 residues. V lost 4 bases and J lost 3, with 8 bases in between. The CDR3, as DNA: TGTGCCAGCAGCTCCGGACAGACAGATACGCAGTATTTT. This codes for CASSSGQTDTQYF.

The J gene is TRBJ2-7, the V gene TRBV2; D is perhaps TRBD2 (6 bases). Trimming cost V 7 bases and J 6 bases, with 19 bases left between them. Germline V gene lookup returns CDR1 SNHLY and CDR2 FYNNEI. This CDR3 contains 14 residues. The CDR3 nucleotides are TGTGCCAGCACCCTCAGGGTGGGGGGAGGCGAGCAGTACTTC. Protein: CASTLRVGGGEQYF.

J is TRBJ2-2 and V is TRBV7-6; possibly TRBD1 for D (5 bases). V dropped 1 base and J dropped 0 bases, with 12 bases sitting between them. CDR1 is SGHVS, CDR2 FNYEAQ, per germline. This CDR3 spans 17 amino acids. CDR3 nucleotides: TGTGCCAGCAGCTTAGTCAACAGGCCTACGAACACCGGGGAGCTGTTTTTT. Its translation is CASSLVNRPTNTGELFF. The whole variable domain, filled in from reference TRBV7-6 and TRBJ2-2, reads GAGVSQSPRYKVTKRGQDVALRCDPISGHVSLYWYRQALGQGPEFLTYFNYEAQQDKSGLPNDRFSAERPEGSISTLTIQRTEQRDSAMYRCASSLVNRPTNTGELFFGEGSRLTVL.

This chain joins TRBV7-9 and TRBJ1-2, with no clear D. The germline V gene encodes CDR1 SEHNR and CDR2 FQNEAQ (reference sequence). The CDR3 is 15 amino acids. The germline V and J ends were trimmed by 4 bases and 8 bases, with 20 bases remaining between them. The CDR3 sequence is CASSYGWGGSSGYTF. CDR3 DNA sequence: TGTGCCAGCAGCTACGGTTGGGGAGGGTCGAGCGGCTACACCTTC.

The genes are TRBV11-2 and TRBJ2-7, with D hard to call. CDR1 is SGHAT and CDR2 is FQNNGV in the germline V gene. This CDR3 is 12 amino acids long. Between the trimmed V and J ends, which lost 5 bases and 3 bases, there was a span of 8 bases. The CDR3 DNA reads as TGTGCCAGCAGCCGGGTAGGCTACGAGCAGTACTTC. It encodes CASSRVGYEQYF. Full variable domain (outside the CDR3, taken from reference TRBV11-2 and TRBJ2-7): EAGVAQSPRYKIIEKRQSVAFWCNPISGHATLYWYQQILGQGPKLLIQFQNNGVVDDSQLPKDRFSAERLKGVDSTLKIQPAKLEDSAVYLCASSRVGYEQYFGPGTRLTVT.

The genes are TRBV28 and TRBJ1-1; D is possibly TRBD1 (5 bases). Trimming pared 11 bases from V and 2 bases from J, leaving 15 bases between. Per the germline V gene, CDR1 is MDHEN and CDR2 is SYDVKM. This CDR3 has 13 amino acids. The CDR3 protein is CAGVLRGNTEAFF. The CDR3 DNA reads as TGTGCCGGGGTTTTGCGGGGCAACACTGAAGCTTTCTTT. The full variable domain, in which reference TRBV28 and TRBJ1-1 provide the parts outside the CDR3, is DVKVTQSSRYLVKRTGEKVFLECVQDMDHENMFWYRQDPGLGLRLIYFSYDVKMKEKGDIPEGYSVSREKKERFSLILESASTNQTSMYLCAGVLRGNTEAFFGQGTRLTVV.

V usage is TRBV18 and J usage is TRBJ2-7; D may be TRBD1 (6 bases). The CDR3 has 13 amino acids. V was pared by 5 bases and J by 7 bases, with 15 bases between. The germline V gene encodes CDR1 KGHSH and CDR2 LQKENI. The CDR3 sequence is CASSATGPWEQYF. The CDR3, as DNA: TGTGCCAGCTCAGCGACAGGCCCCTGGGAGCAGTACTTC.

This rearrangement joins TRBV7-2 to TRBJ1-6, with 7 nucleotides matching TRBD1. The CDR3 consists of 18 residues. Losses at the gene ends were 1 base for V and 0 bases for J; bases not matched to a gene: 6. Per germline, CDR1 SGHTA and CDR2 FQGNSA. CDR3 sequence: CASSLEGGRSSYNSPLHF. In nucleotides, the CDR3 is TGTGCCAGCAGCTTAGAAGGGGGCCGGAGCTCCTATAATTCACCCCTCCACTTT.

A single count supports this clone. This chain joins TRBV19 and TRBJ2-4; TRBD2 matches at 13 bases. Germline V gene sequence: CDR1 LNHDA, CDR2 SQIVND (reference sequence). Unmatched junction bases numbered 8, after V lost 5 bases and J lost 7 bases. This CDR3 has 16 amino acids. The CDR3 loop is CASSRWTSGSGNIQYF. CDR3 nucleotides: TGTGCCAGTAGTCGGTGGACTAGCGGGAGTGGGAACATTCAGTACTTC.

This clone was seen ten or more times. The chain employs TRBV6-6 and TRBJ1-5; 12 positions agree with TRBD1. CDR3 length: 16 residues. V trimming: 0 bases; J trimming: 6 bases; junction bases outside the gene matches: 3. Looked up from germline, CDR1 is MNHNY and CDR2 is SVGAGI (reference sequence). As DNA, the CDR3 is TGTGCCAGCAGTTACTCGGGACAGGGGGCAGGTCAGCCCCAGCATTTT. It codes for CASSYSGQGAGQPQHF.